One and the same sample provided the 27 T cell receptor beta chains below, sequenced in a study of cytomegalovirus exposure and HLA in healthy donors. PCR involved 60 Vbeta and 13 Jbeta primers. Data came from immunoSEQ multiplex PCR; TCRdb stores just in-frame clones and leaves some out. The repertoire includes 210,000 or so clones, roughly 80% of them detected once, and roughly 16% sits in the top ten. The sample comprised PBMCs. These receptor sequences come from a man in his forties in good health and CMV-seronegative.

As for this clone: An end of the junction differs from the germline gene, which may be a read error. This rearrangement joins TRBV7-9 to TRBJ2-4; TRBD1 matches 7 bases. The length of the CDR3 is 15 residues. Germline lookup yields CDR1 SEHNR and CDR2 FQNEAQ (reference sequence). The CDR3 region has the DNA TGTTCCAGCAGCTTAGTTCTGGGACAGTCAAACATTCAGTACTTC. Translation gives CSSSLVLGQSNIQYF.

The chain has TRBV7-3 and TRBJ2-1, with TRBD2 matching over 10 bases. V lost 5 bases to trimming and J lost 1 base; unmatched junction nucleotides: 2. There are 15 residues in the CDR3. CDR1 is SGHTA and CDR2 is FQGTGA in the germline V gene. CDR3 sequence: CASSGGLASYNEQFF. The CDR3 nucleotides are TGTGCCAGCAGCGGGGGACTAGCGTCCTACAATGAGCAGTTCTTC.

The rearrangement links TRBV5-4 to TRBJ1-1; possible D gene TRBD1, 6 bases. Looked up from germline, CDR1 is SGHNT and CDR2 is YYREEE (reference sequence). The V end was cut by 0 bases, the J end by 4 bases, with 19 bases between. This CDR3 is 17 amino acids long. The CDR3 region has the DNA TGTGCCAGCAGCTTGGGTTTGGGGGCGGGTGTGGGCACTGAAGCTTTCTTT. Residues: CASSLGLGAGVGTEAFF. The variable domain in full, with the rest retrieved from reference TRBV5-4 and TRBJ1-1, is ETGVTQSPTHLIKTRGQQVTLRCSSQSGHNTVSWYQQALGQGPQFIFQYYREEENGRGNFPPRFSGLQFPNYSSELNVNALELDDSALYLCASSLGLGAGVGTEAFFGQGTRLTVV.

J is TRBJ1-2 and V is TRBV5-1, with 7 nucleotides matching TRBD1. Per germline, CDR1 SGHRS and CDR2 YFSETQ. This CDR3 contains 16 residues. Trimming took 5 bases from V and 0 from J; bases not matched to a gene: 10. The CDR3 here is CASSPGTASSNYGYTF. The CDR3 bases are TGCGCCAGCAGTCCCGGGACAGCGTCCTCTAACTATGGCTACACCTTC.

The chain carries TRBV5-1 and TRBJ2-5; maybe TRBD1 (6 bases). CDR1 is SGHRS, CDR2 YFSETQ, per germline. The CDR3 has 13 amino acids. V lost 7 bases and J 5 bases, leaving 15 bases between the germline ends. CDR3 DNA: TGCGCCAGCGGGCTACAGGGTTCGGAGACCCAGTACTTC. This translates into CASGLQGSETQYF.

Regarding this clone: The sample carries other DNA sequences with the same CDR3. The rearrangement uses TRBV28 and TRBJ2-3; 8 nucleotides agree with TRBD1. The CDR3 totals 15 residues. The trim removed 4 bases at V and 1 base at J, leaving 4 bases unmatched. CDR1 is MDHEN, CDR2 SYDVKM, per germline. The chain's CDR3 is CASSSPGQGTDTQYF. For the CDR3, the DNA is TGTGCCAGCAGTTCTCCGGGACAGGGCACAGATACGCAGTATTTT.

The rearrangement links TRBV27 to TRBJ2-7; 7 positions agree with TRBD1. This CDR3 comprises 16 residues. J lost 4 bases, V lost 8 bases, and 17 bases had no gene match. CDR1 is MNHEY and CDR2 is SMNVEV in the germline V gene (reference sequence). This CDR3 is CASGKTGTVSLYEQYF. The CDR3 DNA reads as TGTGCCAGCGGTAAGACCGGGACAGTCTCTCTATACGAGCAGTACTTC.

J is TRBJ2-3 and V is TRBV4-1, with D possibly matching TRBD2 (5 bases). The V end was cut by 8 bases, the J end by 5 bases, with 5 bases between. CDR3 length: 10 amino acids. Germline-derived CDR1 and CDR2 are MGHRA and YSYEKL. CDR3 nucleotide sequence: TGCGCCAGCCGGGGAGATACGCAGTATTTT. It codes for CASRGDTQYF.

V usage is TRBV12-5 and J usage is TRBJ1-6; tentative D call: TRBD1 (5 bases). This CDR3 comprises 14 residues. Trimming took off 1 base at V and 7 bases at J, with 8 bases between the two ends. The V gene's germline CDR1 is LGHNT and CDR2 FRNRAP. The CDR3: CASGLGQINSPLHF. DNA for the CDR3: TGTGCTAGTGGTTTGGGACAGATCAATTCACCCCTCCACTTT.

This clone came up a few times. The genes are TRBV5-1 and TRBJ2-7, with D tentatively TRBD2 (5 bases). CDR1 SGHRS and CDR2 YFSETQ come from the germline V gene. The CDR3 is 16 residues long. The V gene lost 0 bases and the J gene lost 0 bases, with 13 bases spanning the gap. The CDR3 DNA sequence: TGCGCCAGCAGCTTGGCCCGAGGGCCTAGCTCCTACGAGCAGTACTTC. Translating it yields CASSLARGPSSYEQYF.

The chain joins TRBV11-1 to TRBJ2-1, with TRBD2 identical over 15 bases. This CDR3 region has 17 residues. Unmatched junction bases numbered 9, after V lost 4 bases and J lost 8 bases. The germline V gene encodes CDR1 SGHAT and CDR2 FQDESV (reference sequence). The CDR3 protein is CASSSGLAGGRQDEQFF. Written as DNA, the CDR3 is TGTGCCAGCAGCTCAGGACTAGCGGGGGGGCGGCAGGATGAGCAGTTCTTC.

This chain uses TRBV9 with TRBJ1-1; unclear D gene. The germline gives CDR1 SGDLS, CDR2 YYNGEE. Between the trimmed V and J ends, which lost 7 bases and 0 bases, there was a span of 7 bases. The length of the CDR3 is 12 residues. Here the CDR3 reads CASGAVNTEAFF. Here the CDR3 DNA reads TGTGCCAGCGGCGCCGTGAACACTGAAGCTTTCTTT.

This chain uses TRBV27 with TRBJ2-1; 10 nucleotides line up with TRBD2. V was clipped by 3 bases and J by 4 bases; unmatched bases: 6. Germline CDR1 MNHEY, CDR2 SMNVEV (reference sequence). The CDR3 has 16 amino acids. CDR3 coding DNA: TGTGCCAGCAGTTTCCAGCGGACTAGCGGATACAATGAGCAGTTCTTC. As protein: CASSFQRTSGYNEQFF.

The chain uses TRBV9 and TRBJ1-2; D perhaps matches TRBD1 (6 bases). In germline, CDR1 is SGDLS, CDR2 YYNGEE. There are 14 residues in the CDR3. Trimming pared 2 bases from V and 3 bases from J, leaving 11 bases between. CDR3 protein: CASSVGQGHYGYTF. In DNA form, the CDR3 reads TGTGCCAGCAGCGTGGGGCAGGGGCACTATGGCTACACCTTC. Full variable domain (missing parts from reference TRBV9 and TRBJ1-2): DSGVTQTPKHLITATGQRVTLRCSPRSGDLSVYWYQQSLDQGLQFLIQYYNGEERAKGNILERFSAQQFPDLHSELNLSSLELGDSALYFCASSVGQGHYGYTFGSGTRLTVV.

The chain carries TRBV27 and TRBJ2-5; 8 bases match TRBD1. V lost 2 bases, J lost 5 bases, and 4 bases stayed unmatched. The CDR3 runs to 14 residues. Germline-derived CDR1 and CDR2 are MNHEY and SMNVEV (reference sequence). In nucleotides, the CDR3 is TGTGCCAGCAGTTTACAGGGGGCTAGGGAGACCCAGTACTTC. The encoded protein is CASSLQGARETQYF.

V is TRBV27 and J is TRBJ2-7, with 9 nucleotides matching TRBD2. CDR3 length: 15 residues. V lost 4 bases and J lost 1; bases outside the gene matches: 5. The germline gives CDR1 MNHEY, CDR2 SMNVEV (reference sequence). CDR3 protein: CASSSLAGLSYEQYF. The CDR3, as DNA: TGTGCCAGCAGTTCACTAGCGGGCTTATCCTACGAGCAGTACTTC.

The chain couples TRBV21-1 to TRBJ2-1; the D call in the table, TRBD2, was not verified against the DNA. TRBV21-1 has pseudogene status. The CDR3 has 15 residues. The CDR3, as DNA: TGTGCCAGCCGGATTAAGGGACTAGCGGACAATGAGCAGTTCTTC. Its protein is CASRIKGLADNEQFF.

This chain joins TRBV6-1 and TRBJ1-6; the D is unclear. With 6 bases removed from V and 0 bases from J, the gap between germline ends came to 6 bases. The length of the CDR3 is 14 residues. Germline-derived CDR1 and CDR2 are MNHNS and SASEGT. The CDR3: CASSESSYNSPLHF. The CDR3 DNA follows: TGTGCCAGCAGCGAGAGCTCCTATAATTCACCCCTCCACTTT.

The rearrangement uses TRBV15 and TRBJ1-4; TRBD1 is a possible D gene (6 bases). Per germline, CDR1 LNHNV and CDR2 YYDKDF (reference sequence). This CDR3 is built from 14 residues. V gave up 3 bases and J gave up 7 bases, with 12 bases separating them. CDR3 sequence (DNA): TGTGCCACCAGCAGTAGGGGGGGAGGTGAAAAACTGTTTTTT. This sequence encodes CATSSRGGGEKLFF.

The chain is built from TRBV28 and TRBJ2-7; D uncertain. In germline, CDR1 is MDHEN, CDR2 SYDVKM. The CDR3 is made up of 14 amino acids. V was pared by 5 bases and J by 0 bases, with 11 bases between. The CDR3 spells CASSPGRASYEQYF. The CDR3 region has the DNA TGTGCCAGCAGTCCGGGTCGTGCCTCCTACGAGCAGTACTTC.

V usage is TRBV19 and J usage is TRBJ2-5, with TRBD2 matching over 11 bases. The CDR3 spans 14 residues. In germline, CDR1 is LNHDA, CDR2 SQIVND (reference sequence). Trimming took 7 bases from V and 4 from J; bases not matched to a gene: 5. The CDR3 is CASTRTSGGETQYF. CDR3 DNA: TGTGCCAGTACCCGAACTAGCGGGGGAGAGACCCAGTACTTC.

The V and J genes are TRBV6-5 and TRBJ1-2; maybe TRBD1 (5 bases). This CDR3 spans 13 amino acids. CDR1 MNHEY and CDR2 SVGAGI come from the germline V gene. V was clipped by 2 bases and J by 8 bases, with 12 bases between them. Here the CDR3 reads CASSYGAVGGYTF. The CDR3 nucleotides are TGTGCCAGCAGTTACGGGGCAGTGGGGGGCTACACCTTC.

V gene TRBV5-1 combines with J gene TRBJ2-5; TRBD2 aligns across 14 bases. The ends lost 2 bases at V and 3 bases at J; junction bases unmatched: 3. The CDR3 is 16 amino acids. Per the germline V gene, CDR1 is SGHRS and CDR2 is YFSETQ. The CDR3 DNA is TGCGCCAGCAGCTTTGGGACTAGCGGGGGTAAAGAGACCCAGTACTTC. This translates into CASSFGTSGGKETQYF.

This rearrangement joins TRBV4-3 to TRBJ1-1; 9 nucleotides line up with TRBD1. Germline CDR1 reads LGHNA; CDR2 reads YSLEER. The trim removed 4 bases at V and 5 bases at J, leaving 8 bases unmatched. The CDR3 sequence is 15 residues long. DNA for the CDR3: TGCGCCAGCAGCCCCGAAGGGACAGGGCGAACTGAAGCTTTCTTT. Its protein is CASSPEGTGRTEAFF.

DNA for the CDR3: TGTGCCTGGAGGGAGACAGGGACCACTGAAGCTTTCTTT. Its translation: CAWRETGTTEAFF. This chain connects TRBV30 to TRBJ1-1; 7 bases agree with TRBD1. CDR3 length equals 13 residues. Trimming at V came to 3 bases and at J to 4 bases, leaving 5 bases not matched to a gene. Germline values: CDR1 GTSNPN, CDR2 SVGIG (reference sequence).

CDR3 loop: CASSSPSAGGPEAGGPADTQYF. The CDR3 bases are TGCGCCAGCAGCTCCCCCTCGGCCGGGGGGCCGGAAGCGGGAGGGCCGGCAGATACGCAGTATTTT. This chain connects TRBV5-1 to TRBJ2-3, with 10 bases aligning to TRBD2. The V gene's germline CDR1 is SGHRS and CDR2 YFSETQ. The trim removed 3 bases at V and 4 bases at J, leaving 26 bases unmatched. CDR3 length: 22 amino acids.

Written as DNA, the CDR3 is TGTGCCAGCAGCCGAACAGGGGGAGTCTATGGCTACACCTTC. It translates to CASSRTGGVYGYTF. This chain joins TRBV7-2 and TRBJ1-2; 8 nucleotides align to TRBD1. CDR1 and CDR2 (germline): SGHTA, FQGNSA. The CDR3 extends over 14 amino acids. V lost 5 bases and J lost 4; bases outside the gene matches: 6.